This TCR beta chain was recorded in a study of CD8 T cells in ankylosing spondylitis. About this clonotype itself: Its specificity is unknown.

Preparation of TCR beta libraries was done by quantitative 5'-RACE with molecular barcodes. TCRdb re-derived calls from the 5' RACE reads in MiXCR, one entry per CDR3 protein. Counted here are about 270,000 distinct CDR3 sequences, roughly 32% occurring once; the ten biggest clones make up roughly 4%. Trimming cost V 4 bases and J 2 bases, with 6 bases left between them. The CDR3 has 12 amino acids. CDR1 is SGHNT and CDR2 is YYREEE in the germline V gene (reference sequence). Study findings and constraints: Within peripheral blood, clones linked to disease were CD8+ and relatively rare. It was reported that disease-linked clones were significantly enriched in matched ankylosing spondylitis synovial fluid.

The material sequenced was blood, either unsorted or a sorted T cell fraction (not recorded which). This TCR came from a male donor with ankylosing spondylitis or in good health (not recorded which). The V gene is TRBV5-4, the J gene TRBJ1-2; D gene unclear. The CDR3 loop is CASSDLNYGYTF. CDR3 nucleotide sequence: TGTGCCAGCAGCGACCTGAACTATGGCTACACCTTC. Using reference TRBV5-4 and TRBJ1-2 for the parts outside the CDR3, the full variable domain is ETGVTQSPTHLIKTRGQQVTLRCSSQSGHNTVSWYQQALGQGPQFIFQYYREEENGRGNFPPRFSGLQFPNYSSELNVNALELDDSALYLCASSDLNYGYTFGSGTRLTVV.